These 28 T cell receptor beta chains were all obtained from the same sample, sequenced in a study of T-cell reconstitution after alpha-beta-depleted transplantation in children (dated by TCRdb to 2016 to 2017). Interpreted using the paper, the treatment or condition label stands for: allogeneic hematopoietic cell transplantation with graft depleted of TCRalphabeta T cells and CD19 B cells. The method behind the library was PCR. The sample was run on an Illumina HiSeq 2500. TCR libraries were prepared with molecular barcoding, using unique molecular identifiers to normalize TCRbeta repertoire quantification. The public reads were quality trimmed at Q25 with fastp and then assembled into clones with MiXCR by TCRdb, keeping productive beta chains. Identical CDR3 protein sequences are pooled into one entry, listed with their most common genes and DNA. In all, the sample holds about 610,000 distinct CDR3 sequences, and 25% to 30% of those were seen once. Under 45% of the sample rests with the top ten.

The sequenced sample was PBMCs, obtained before TCRalphabeta/CD19-depleted stem cell transplant. These receptor sequences come from a boy less than two years old with Wiskott-Aldrich syndrome, due to receive a stem cell transplant.

This clonotype appeared a few times. The chain joins TRBV7-8 to TRBJ2-5; 14 positions agree with TRBD2. The ends lost 5 bases at V and 2 bases at J; junction bases unmatched: 7. Germline V gene sequence: CDR1 SGHVS, CDR2 FQNEAQ. This CDR3 contains 17 residues. The CDR3 here is CASSNRLAGGSQETQYF. The CDR3 nucleotides are TGTGCCAGCAGCAATCGACTAGCGGGAGGGTCGCAAGAGACCCAGTACTTC.

This clonotype has a handful of counts. The CDR3 DNA follows: TGCAGCGTTGAAGGCACAGGGCTTAGCACAGATACGCAGTATTTT. Protein sequence: CSVEGTGLSTDTQYF. The chain recombines TRBV29-1 with TRBJ2-3, with D maybe TRBD1 (6 bases). The germline CDR1 and CDR2 sequences are SQVTM and ANQGSEA. CDR3 size: 15 residues. V lost 1 base, J lost 0 bases, and 11 bases lay in between.

This CDR3 is CATSFPTGFRETQYF. Written as DNA, the CDR3 is TGTGCCACCAGCTTCCCGACAGGGTTCAGGGAGACCCAGTACTTC. The rearrangement uses TRBV15 and TRBJ2-5, with TRBD1 matching 7 bases. CDR1 is LNHNV, CDR2 YYDKDF, per germline (reference sequence). The J segment lost 5 bases and the V segment lost 5 bases, leaving 11 bases of the junction unmatched. The CDR3 is 15 amino acids.

This chain uses TRBV10-3 with TRBJ2-3, with D hard to call. Germline CDR1 and CDR2: ENHRY and SYGVKD. V shed 8 bases and J shed 2 bases, with 20 bases lying between them. The CDR3 runs to 16 residues. For the CDR3, the DNA is TGTGCCATCGCGAAGGCGGAAACCAAGGTCACAGATACGCAGTATTTT. It yields the protein CAIAKAETKVTDTQYF.

V is TRBV29-1 and J is TRBJ2-3; either TRBD1 or TRBD2 may supply D (5 bases each). Trimming stripped 4 bases from V and 1 base from J, with 12 bases between. The CDR3 loop spans 14 amino acids. Germline V CDR1 and CDR2: SQVTM, ANQGSEA. The CDR3 bases are TGCAGCGTTGGGGGCGCGGGTGGCACAGATACGCAGTATTTT. This sequence encodes CSVGGAGGTDTQYF.

As to this clonotype: At one boundary the junction diverges from the germline segment, which might be a read error. This rearrangement joins TRBV10-3 to TRBJ2-2; D is possibly TRBD2 (7 bases). The germline V gene encodes CDR1 ENHRY and CDR2 SYGVKD. CDR3 length equals 13 residues. The CDR3: CAAGGRATGELFF. In nucleotides, the CDR3 is TGCGCCGCCGGGGGGCGGGCCACCGGGGAGCTGTTTTTT.

The rearrangement links TRBV5-1 to TRBJ2-7; tentative D call: TRBD1 (6 bases). The CDR3 loop spans 19 amino acids. The V gene lost 0 bases and the J gene lost 0 bases, with 22 bases spanning the gap. Germline CDR1 is SGHRS and CDR2 is YFSETQ. The CDR3 nucleotides are TGCGCCAGCAGCTTGGTCAAAGGACAGATGACCCTATTCTCCTACGAGCAGTACTTC. This translates into CASSLVKGQMTLFSYEQYF.

The table lists this clonotype with many counts. The junction departs from germline at one end; a sequencing error may be responsible. The V and J genes are TRBV5-1 and TRBJ2-1; D gene ambiguous. The CDR3 runs to 13 residues. Germline V lookup: CDR1 SGHRS, CDR2 YFSETQ. The CDR3: CASSLVSYNEQFF. CDR3 nucleotides: TGTGCCAGCAGTTTGGTATCCTACAATGAGCAGTTCTTC.

The chain has TRBV7-2 and TRBJ2-7, with TRBD2 as a possible D gene (6 bases). Looked up from germline, CDR1 is SGHTA and CDR2 is FQGNSA. Trimming shortened V by 3 bases and J by 4 bases, and 13 bases separated the two germline ends. The CDR3 extends over 14 amino acids. Written as DNA, the CDR3 is TGTGCCAGCAGCTTTGTGGGGGGAGGTTACGAGCAGTACTTC. Translated: CASSFVGGGYEQYF.

The chain recombines TRBV6-1 with TRBJ2-5; D is ambiguous. Germline V gene sequence: CDR1 MNHNS, CDR2 SASEGT. V dropped 5 bases and J dropped 7 bases, with 14 bases sitting between them. The CDR3 loop spans 13 amino acids. This chain's CDR3 is CASSSDPLGTQYF. For the CDR3, the DNA is TGTGCCAGCAGTAGCGATCCACTGGGGACCCAGTACTTC.

This clonotype has only a few counts. The V gene is TRBV7-9, the J gene TRBJ2-2; 7 bases map to TRBD1. The CDR3 has 14 amino acids. The J segment lost 6 bases and the V segment lost 6 bases, leaving 7 bases of the junction unmatched. Germline CDR1 reads SEHNR; CDR2 reads FQNEAQ (reference sequence). CDR3: CASRLGQLAGELFF. CDR3 nucleotide sequence: TGTGCCAGCAGATTGGGACAGCTCGCCGGGGAGCTGTTTTTT.

The chain uses TRBV7-8 and TRBJ1-1, with D hard to call. In germline, CDR1 is SGHVS, CDR2 FQNEAQ. There are 14 residues in the CDR3. Trimming left V 5 bases short and J 0 bases short, with 10 bases between. The CDR3 loop is CASSDGRMNTEAFF. The CDR3 region has the DNA TGTGCCAGCAGCGACGGACGGATGAACACTGAAGCTTTCTTT.

The J gene is TRBJ1-1, the V gene TRBV5-1; weak D call: TRBD1 (5 bases). Per germline, CDR1 SGHRS and CDR2 YFSETQ. Trimming pared 0 bases from V and 2 bases from J, leaving 11 bases between. This CDR3 has 15 residues. CDR3 region: CASSLDGRENTEAFF. DNA for the CDR3: TGCGCCAGCAGCTTGGATGGCAGGGAAAACACTGAAGCTTTCTTT.

The chain has TRBV28 and TRBJ1-2; no firm D call. Germline loops: CDR1 MDHEN, CDR2 SYDVKM. Trimming stripped 1 base from V and 6 bases from J, with 12 bases between. This CDR3 spans 14 amino acids. Here the CDR3 DNA reads TGTGCCAGCAGTTTATCGGGCAAGAGGGATGGCTACACCTTC. This encodes CASSLSGKRDGYTF.

This clonotype was detected a few times. The rearrangement links TRBV20-1 to TRBJ2-5, with D perhaps being TRBD1 or TRBD2 (5 bases each). The CDR3 spans 12 residues. Between the trimmed V and J ends, which lost 5 bases and 4 bases, there was a span of 11 bases. Per the germline V gene, CDR1 is DFQATT and CDR2 is SNEGSKA (reference sequence). The CDR3 nucleotides read TGCAGTGCTTCCGGGACGGGAGAGACCCAGTACTTC. Its protein product is CSASGTGETQYF.

The table lists this clonotype with a few counts. The V gene is TRBV20-1, the J gene TRBJ1-1; TRBD1 is a possible D gene (5 bases). V was trimmed by 5 bases and J by 4 bases, leaving 14 bases between them. The CDR3 runs 13 residues. CDR1 and CDR2 (germline): DFQATT, SNEGSKA (reference sequence). DNA of the CDR3: TGCAGTGCTCCCCAGGGCGCGGGCACTGAAGCTTTCTTT. It specifies CSAPQGAGTEAFF.

This clonotype was detected only a few times. The gene calls are TRBV20-1 and TRBJ1-4, with 7 bases that match TRBD1. Unmatched junction bases numbered 2, after V lost 3 bases and J lost 4 bases. The CDR3 runs to 13 residues. Germline CDR1 DFQATT, CDR2 SNEGSKA (reference sequence). The CDR3 sequence: CSASGTDNEKLFF. CDR3 DNA: TGCAGTGCTAGCGGGACAGATAATGAAAAACTGTTTTTT.

This clonotype showed up just a few times. The V gene is TRBV30, the J gene TRBJ1-1; D is unclear. This CDR3 has 12 residues. The germline V gene has CDR1 GTSNPN and CDR2 SVGIG (reference sequence). Trimming took 8 bases from V and 1 from J, leaving 11 bases between them. CDR3 coding DNA: TGTGCCGGCCACCGCGGGAACACTGAAGCTTTCTTT. This translates into CAGHRGNTEAFF.

There are a few counts of this clonotype. The genes are TRBV3-1 and TRBJ2-3; 8 positions agree with TRBD2. Unmatched junction bases numbered 7, after V lost 5 bases and J lost 0 bases. The CDR3 has 16 residues. Germline V CDR1 and CDR2: LGHDT, YNNKEL (reference sequence). The CDR3 reads CASSSRLALSTDTQYF. CDR3 DNA: TGTGCCAGCAGCTCTAGACTAGCGCTTAGCACAGATACGCAGTATTTT.

CDR3 in amino acids: CASSQQGRYTGELFF. In DNA, the CDR3 is TGTGCCAGCAGCCAACAGGGGCGATACACCGGGGAGCTGTTTTTT. This chain joins TRBV14 and TRBJ2-2, with D possibly being TRBD1 (6 bases). Germline V CDR1 and CDR2: SGHDN, FVKESK. V gave up 2 bases and J gave up 3 bases, with 10 bases separating them. This CDR3 has 15 residues.

The rearrangement uses TRBV5-1 and TRBJ2-3; 7 nucleotides align to TRBD2. Per the germline V gene, CDR1 is SGHRS and CDR2 is YFSETQ. V trimming: 1 base; J trimming: 4 bases; junction bases outside the gene matches: 15. This CDR3 has 18 residues. In nucleotides, the CDR3 is TGCGCCAGCAGCTTGCGTTTTCGGGGCGGGAGCATGGCAGATACGCAGTATTTT. Translating it yields CASSLRFRGGSMADTQYF.

This rearrangement joins TRBV18 to TRBJ2-2; 10 bases are a match to TRBD1. Germline CDR1 and CDR2: KGHSH and LQKENI. The CDR3 sequence is 15 residues long. V lost 6 bases to trimming and J lost 4 bases; unmatched junction nucleotides: 5. CDR3 loop: CASSGTGAPTGELFF. CDR3 nucleotide sequence: TGTGCCAGCTCCGGGACAGGGGCGCCCACCGGGGAGCTGTTTTTT.

The rearrangement links TRBV28 to TRBJ2-5, with D possibly matching TRBD2 (6 bases). Trimming cost V 5 bases and J 6 bases, with 10 bases left between them. This CDR3 has 12 amino acids. Germline V gives CDR1 MDHEN, CDR2 SYDVKM. The CDR3 DNA reads TGTGCCAGCAGTCGGACTATTCAGACCCAGTACTTC. Translating gives CASSRTIQTQYF.

The V call is TRBV6-1, the J call TRBJ2-7, with 9 bases aligning to TRBD2. V shed 4 bases and J 5 bases; nucleotides not matched to a gene: 9. Germline CDR1 MNHNS, CDR2 SASEGT. This CDR3 is 15 amino acids long. Here the CDR3 reads CASSGLAGGPNEQYF. In nucleotides, the CDR3 is TGTGCCAGCAGTGGGCTGGCGGGAGGGCCCAACGAGCAGTACTTC.

This chain joins TRBV5-1 and TRBJ2-3; tentatively, D is TRBD2 (6 bases). This CDR3 region has 17 residues. Germline CDR1 reads SGHRS; CDR2 reads YFSETQ. Trimming took off 0 bases at V and 2 bases at J, with 16 bases between the two ends. Here the CDR3 reads CASSLGMAGRYTDTQYF. The DNA of the CDR3 is TGCGCCAGCAGCTTGGGGATGGCGGGACGATACACAGATACGCAGTATTTT.

The chain couples TRBV5-1 to TRBJ2-7; D is perhaps TRBD2 (5 bases). The CDR3 extends over 15 amino acids. The V and J ends lost 0 bases and 1 base respectively, with 11 bases between them. Germline V gene lookup returns CDR1 SGHRS and CDR2 YFSETQ. The CDR3 here is CASSLGVQRSYEQYF. The CDR3 nucleotides read TGCGCCAGCAGCTTGGGAGTCCAGCGGTCCTACGAGCAGTACTTC.

The chain is built from TRBV27 and TRBJ2-2; 9 bases are shared with TRBD2. Trimming at V came to 5 bases and at J to 2 bases, leaving 12 bases not matched to a gene. This CDR3 is 18 amino acids long. The germline gives CDR1 MNHEY, CDR2 SMNVEV (reference sequence). The CDR3 sequence: CASSPPIRGRANTGELFF. In DNA, the CDR3 is TGTGCCAGCAGTCCCCCGATTCGCGGGAGGGCAAACACCGGGGAGCTGTTTTTT.

This clonotype was seen more than once but under ten times. The gene calls are TRBV20-1 and TRBJ2-1; D call uncertain. Trimming removed 1 base from V and 7 bases from J, with 8 bases in between. The CDR3 spans 12 residues. CDR1 is DFQATT and CDR2 is SNEGSKA in the germline V gene (reference sequence). CDR3 sequence reads: CSARAVGNEQFF. CDR3 nucleotide sequence: TGCAGTGCTAGAGCAGTAGGGAATGAGCAGTTCTTC.